The 24 T cell receptor beta chains reported below all come from one sample, sequenced in a study of cytomegalovirus exposure and HLA in healthy donors. Primers: 60 Vbeta forward and 13 Jbeta reverse. The repertoire was sequenced with immunoSEQ multiplex PCR; TCRdb's copy has only in-frame clones and lacks some. The data contain 70,000 to 95,000 clones, more than 55% of them seen just once; the ten biggest clones take up approximately 5%. The material sequenced was PBMCs. The origin of the receptors is a woman aged 30 to 39 in good health and CMV-seropositive.

The chain uses TRBV4-3 and TRBJ1-1; TRBD1 is a possible D gene (5 bases). Trimming shortened V by 0 bases and J by 1 base, and 9 bases separated the two germline ends. Germline CDR1 is LGHNA and CDR2 is YSLEER. The CDR3 totals 15 residues. The CDR3 here is CASSQEAGQNTEAFF. The DNA for the CDR3 is TGCGCCAGCAGCCAAGAGGCAGGACAGAACACTGAAGCTTTCTTT.

The chain joins TRBV5-1 to TRBJ1-1; no firm D call. Germline V gene data show CDR1 as SGHRS and CDR2 as YFSETQ. V was clipped by 0 bases and J by 1 base, with 7 bases between them. CDR3 length: 14 amino acids. CDR3 bases: TGCGCCAGCAGCTTGGGACTGCAGAACACTGAAGCTTTCTTT. Translation gives CASSLGLQNTEAFF.

CDR3 protein: CASTTIGTLNTGELFF. As DNA, the CDR3 is TGTGCCAGCACCACCATTGGGACTTTAAACACCGGGGAGCTGTTTTTT. The J gene is TRBJ2-2, the V gene TRBV11-1; tentatively, D is TRBD2 (6 bases). Trimming cost V 7 bases and J 2 bases, with 17 bases left between them. Germline-derived CDR1 and CDR2 are SGHAT and FQDESV (reference sequence). CDR3 length: 16 residues.

The J gene is TRBJ1-1, the V gene TRBV18; D remains ambiguous. Trimming pared 3 bases from V and 2 bases from J, leaving 13 bases between. The CDR3 covers 15 residues. Germline CDR1 and CDR2: KGHSH and LQKENI. CDR3: CASSPSSSFNTEAFF. The CDR3 DNA is TGTGCCAGCTCACCCAGTTCATCGTTTAACACTGAAGCTTTCTTT.

The chain has TRBV28 and TRBJ2-2; possibly TRBD1 for D (5 bases). The CDR3 is 11 amino acids. Per germline, CDR1 MDHEN and CDR2 SYDVKM. The V gene lost 8 bases and the J gene lost 6 bases, with 7 bases spanning the gap. The CDR3 sequence: CASQGSGELFF. CDR3 nucleotides: TGTGCCAGCCAGGGTTCCGGGGAGCTGTTTTTT.

This clone was detected once. J is TRBJ2-1 and V is TRBV5-1; 9 nucleotides agree with TRBD1. Germline CDR1 is SGHRS and CDR2 is YFSETQ. The CDR3 runs 15 residues. V shed 0 bases and J 4 bases; nucleotides not matched to a gene: 2. CDR3 nucleotides: TGCGCCAGCAGCTTGGCCGGACAGGGGTACAATGAGCAGTTCTTC. The encoded protein is CASSLAGQGYNEQFF.

The chain has TRBV7-2 and TRBJ1-4; a possible D gene is TRBD1 (5 bases). The length of the CDR3 is 16 residues. Germline-derived CDR1 and CDR2 are SGHTA and FQGNSA. V lost 4 bases to trimming and J lost 4 bases, with 16 bases between them. The CDR3: CASSSQAGLNNEKLFF. The CDR3 nucleotides read TGTGCCAGCAGCTCTCAAGCGGGACTGAATAATGAAAAACTGTTTTTT.

This clone occurred a few times. The rearrangement links TRBV27 to TRBJ2-1, with D possibly matching TRBD2 (5 bases). CDR1 is MNHEY and CDR2 is SMNVEV in the germline V gene (reference sequence). V was clipped by 7 bases and J by 5 bases, with 15 bases between them. The CDR3 has 14 amino acids. The CDR3 nucleotides are TGTGCCAGCAAAGAGGGTTCCCAAAACAATGAGCAGTTCTTC. Translated: CASKEGSQNNEQFF.

The chain is built from TRBV7-8 and TRBJ2-5; TRBD1 aligns across 8 bases. CDR1 and CDR2 from the germline V gene are SGHVS and FQNEAQ. The V and J ends lost 5 bases and 2 bases, in that order; junction bases with no gene match: 4. The CDR3 covers 14 residues. CDR3 DNA: TGTGCCAGCAGCCAGGACAGGGAACAAGAGACCCAGTACTTC. It encodes CASSQDREQETQYF.

Only a few counts were recorded for this clone. The chain links TRBV5-1 to TRBJ1-3; a possible D gene is TRBD1 (6 bases). V was pared by 4 bases and J by 4 bases, with 12 bases between. Per the germline V gene, CDR1 is SGHRS and CDR2 is YFSETQ. The CDR3 contains 14 residues. Here the CDR3 DNA reads TGCGCCAGCAGCCAAACAGGGTTGGGAAACACCATATATTTT. It specifies CASSQTGLGNTIYF.

This clone was counted once. V usage is TRBV5-1 and J usage is TRBJ1-1; D might be TRBD1 (5 bases). The length of the CDR3 is 16 residues. Germline CDR1 is SGHRS and CDR2 is YFSETQ. V lost 4 bases and J lost 4, with 20 bases in between. CDR3 DNA: TGCGCCAGCAGCCGGGGGGTGTCCTATGAGGGCACTGAAGCTTTCTTT. Translated, it gives CASSRGVSYEGTEAFF.

A single count supports this clone. The V and J genes are TRBV28 and TRBJ1-6, with 8 bases fitting TRBD1. Per germline, CDR1 MDHEN and CDR2 SYDVKM. This CDR3 region has 16 residues. The V segment lost 6 bases and the J segment 5 bases; nucleotides outside the gene matches: 9. CDR3 region: CASSPAKDRDNSPLHF. In DNA, the CDR3 is TGTGCCAGCAGCCCCGCGAAGGACAGGGATAATTCACCCCTCCACTTT.

The chain links TRBV4-2 to TRBJ2-2; no clear D. Germline CDR1 is LGHNA and CDR2 is YNFKEQ. The length of the CDR3 is 12 residues. Trimming shortened V by 4 bases and J by 8 bases, and 8 bases separated the two germline ends. This chain's CDR3 is CASSLAPGELFF. DNA of the CDR3: TGTGCCAGCAGCCTAGCCCCGGGGGAGCTGTTTTTT.

This clone was recorded a few times. The chain links TRBV18 to TRBJ2-5; TRBD2 matches 11 bases. Germline trimming cut 5 bases from V and 3 bases from J; bases unmatched to any gene: 8. The CDR3 is made up of 16 amino acids. Per germline, CDR1 KGHSH and CDR2 LQKENI. The CDR3 region has the DNA TGTGCCAGCTCAACTAGCGGGGGCGCGTTCAAAGAGACCCAGTACTTC. Protein: CASSTSGGAFKETQYF.

This clone has just a few counts. The V gene is TRBV11-2, the J gene TRBJ1-1, with D possibly TRBD1 on 5 matching bases. The CDR3 spans 14 residues. CDR1 and CDR2 (germline): SGHAT, FQNNGV. Between the trimmed V and J ends, which lost 3 bases and 3 bases, there was a span of 11 bases. Here the CDR3 DNA reads TGTGCCAGCAGCTTGGCAGTGACAGACACTGAAGCTTTCTTT. Translated: CASSLAVTDTEAFF. The full variable domain, its missing parts supplied by reference TRBV11-2 and TRBJ1-1, is EAGVAQSPRYKIIEKRQSVAFWCNPISGHATLYWYQQILGQGPKLLIQFQNNGVVDDSQLPKDRFSAERLKGVDSTLKIQPAKLEDSAVYLCASSLAVTDTEAFFGQGTRLTVV.

The chain joins TRBV7-9 to TRBJ2-3; a possible D gene is TRBD1 (6 bases). The CDR3 runs 15 residues. CDR1 is SEHNR, CDR2 FQNEAQ, per germline (reference sequence). The V end lost 2 bases, the J end lost 0 bases, and 9 bases lay between the germline ends. CDR3 in amino acids: CASSLQGRSTDTQYF. CDR3 coding DNA: TGTGCCAGCAGCTTACAGGGGAGAAGCACAGATACGCAGTATTTT.

This chain joins TRBV30 and TRBJ1-5, with TRBD1 as a possible D gene (6 bases). Germline V gene data show CDR1 as GTSNPN and CDR2 as SVGIG (reference sequence). V was cut by 2 bases and J by 6 bases, with 11 bases left in between. This CDR3 is built from 13 residues. The CDR3 DNA reads TGTGCCTGGAGTTCGCAGGGGTTTCAGCCCCAGCATTTT. Residues: CAWSSQGFQPQHF.

CDR3 nucleotide sequence: TGTGCCAGCAGCTCGGGACAGGGGATCTACGAGCAGTACTTC. As protein: CASSSGQGIYEQYF. The chain uses TRBV5-4 and TRBJ2-7, with TRBD1 matching 10 bases. Germline lookup yields CDR1 SGHNT and CDR2 YYREEE (reference sequence). Trimming at V came to 3 bases and at J to 3 bases, leaving 3 bases not matched to a gene. The CDR3 runs 14 residues.

V is TRBV5-1 and J is TRBJ1-6; TRBD1 matches 8 bases. V trimming: 4 bases; J trimming: 10 bases; junction bases outside the gene matches: 7. Germline assignment: CDR1 SGHRS and CDR2 YFSETQ. This CDR3 has 14 residues. The CDR3 here is CASSPGQGGSPLHF. CDR3 DNA sequence: TGCGCCAGCAGCCCTGGACAGGGTGGGTCACCCCTCCACTTT.

V and J are TRBV29-1 and TRBJ2-7; D is perhaps TRBD1 (5 bases). V gave up 0 bases and J gave up 4 bases, with 7 bases separating them. The CDR3 consists of 12 residues. Germline CDR1 is SQVTM and CDR2 is ANQGSEA. Here the CDR3 reads CSVEDRVYEQYF. DNA of the CDR3: TGCAGCGTTGAAGACAGGGTTTACGAGCAGTACTTC.

The chain couples TRBV6-1 to TRBJ1-1; 7 bases fit TRBD1. The CDR3 has 15 residues. The ends lost 2 bases at V and 6 bases at J; junction bases unmatched: 9. Germline CDR1 is MNHNS and CDR2 is SASEGT. The CDR3 here is CASSEQTGINAEAFF. The CDR3 nucleotides are TGTGCCAGCAGTGAACAGACAGGGATCAATGCTGAAGCTTTCTTT.

The sample holds a few counts of this clone. V usage is TRBV6-1 and J usage is TRBJ1-5; no clear D. With 4 bases removed from V and 0 bases from J, the gap between germline ends came to 7 bases. The germline gives CDR1 MNHNS, CDR2 SASEGT. This CDR3 region has 14 residues. The CDR3 loop is CASSGENSNQPQHF. The CDR3 nucleotides read TGTGCCAGCAGTGGGGAGAATAGCAATCAGCCCCAGCATTTT.

The chain recombines TRBV5-4 with TRBJ2-3; tentatively, D is TRBD2 (6 bases). V lost 1 base and J lost 2, with 14 bases in between. Germline CDR1 SGHNT, CDR2 YYREEE (reference sequence). The CDR3 extends over 16 amino acids. CDR3 in amino acids: CASSLRGGATTDTQYF. In DNA, the CDR3 is TGTGCCAGCAGCTTGAGGGGCGGGGCGACCACAGATACGCAGTATTTT. Full variable domain (outside the CDR3, taken from reference TRBV5-4 and TRBJ2-3): ETGVTQSPTHLIKTRGQQVTLRCSSQSGHNTVSWYQQALGQGPQFIFQYYREEENGRGNFPPRFSGLQFPNYSSELNVNALELDDSALYLCASSLRGGATTDTQYFGPGTRLTVL.

This chain joins TRBV27 and TRBJ2-7, with TRBD1 matching 7 bases. With V trimmed by 6 bases and J by 0 bases, 5 bases remained unmatched. Germline V CDR1 and CDR2: MNHEY, SMNVEV (reference sequence). The CDR3 totals 14 residues. CDR3 nucleotide sequence: TGTGCCAGCAGACCACAGGGGATCTCCTACGAGCAGTACTTC. Residues: CASRPQGISYEQYF.